The next 19 T cell receptor beta chains were all read from a single sample in a study of blood T cell repertoires in COVID-19. Clones were read by immunoSEQ multiplex PCR, and TCRdb kept only the in-frame ones, dropping some. Among 80,000 or so clones, roughly 89% were seen once, and the ten largest hold roughly 2.1%. Sequenced material: peripheral blood. These TCRs come from a man aged 50-60 years with acute or convalescent COVID-19.

The gene calls are TRBV5-4 and TRBJ2-5, with TRBD1 matching over 11 bases. In germline, CDR1 is SGHNT, CDR2 YYREEE (reference sequence). J lost 7 bases, V lost 4 bases, and 6 bases had no gene match. The CDR3 spans 14 residues. CDR3 in amino acids: CASSIPGQGVTQYF. CDR3 in DNA: TGTGCCAGCAGCATCCCGGGACAGGGGGTGACCCAGTACTTC.

CDR3 protein: CASSVVESRGEQFF. CDR3 in DNA: TGTGCCAGCAGCGTAGTGGAGAGTCGGGGTGAGCAGTTCTTC. This chain joins TRBV9 and TRBJ2-1; perhaps TRBD2 as D (5 bases). Germline V lookup: CDR1 SGDLS, CDR2 YYNGEE. The length of the CDR3 is 14 residues. Trimming pared 0 bases from V and 9 bases from J, leaving 13 bases between.

The chain combines TRBV19 with TRBJ1-1; D call uncertain. The CDR3 is made up of 14 amino acids. CDR1 and CDR2 (germline): LNHDA, SQIVND (reference sequence). V was pared by 1 base and J by 0 bases, with 6 bases between. This chain's CDR3 is CASSIGGVNTEAFF. The CDR3 nucleotides read TGTGCCAGTAGTATAGGGGGAGTGAACACTGAAGCTTTCTTT.

V usage is TRBV5-6 and J usage is TRBJ2-1; no definite D call. The germline V and J ends were trimmed by 0 bases and 3 bases, with 10 bases remaining between them. This CDR3 region has 15 residues. Germline CDR1 reads SGHDT; CDR2 reads YYEEEE. The CDR3 region has the DNA TGTGCCAGCAGCTTGGGGCAGAACCACTACAATGAGCAGTTCTTC. As protein: CASSLGQNHYNEQFF.

V gene TRBV5-6 combines with J gene TRBJ1-2, with a weak D call TRBD1 (6 bases). This CDR3 contains 13 residues. Between the trimmed V and J ends, which lost 2 bases and 2 bases, there was a span of 7 bases. Germline V lookup: CDR1 SGHDT, CDR2 YYEEEE. This CDR3 is CASSFRGNYGYTF. DNA of the CDR3: TGTGCCAGCAGCTTCAGGGGCAACTATGGCTACACCTTC.

The chain's CDR3 is CASWGGMNTEAFF. CDR3 nucleotides: TGTGCCAGCTGGGGGGGCATGAACACTGAAGCTTTCTTT. J is TRBJ1-1 and V is TRBV5-5; the D gene is possibly TRBD1 (6 bases). V was pared by 7 bases and J by 0 bases, with 10 bases between. CDR3 length: 13 amino acids. Looked up from germline, CDR1 is SGHKS and CDR2 is YYEKEE (reference sequence).

The chain employs TRBV7-8 and TRBJ1-1; TRBD1 might be the D (6 bases). This CDR3 comprises 15 residues. Trimming stripped 3 bases from V and 2 bases from J, with 13 bases between. Germline CDR1 and CDR2: SGHVS and FQNEAQ. The CDR3 loop is CASSFLGGVNTEAFF. CDR3 bases: TGTGCCAGCAGCTTCTTAGGGGGGGTAAACACTGAAGCTTTCTTT.

This clone was recorded only once. The chain uses TRBV7-9 and TRBJ2-3, with a possible D match to TRBD1 (5 bases). In germline, CDR1 is SEHNR, CDR2 FQNEAQ (reference sequence). The length of the CDR3 is 13 residues. Trimming pared 2 bases from V and 4 bases from J, leaving 7 bases between. The CDR3 reads CASSLQGPDTQYF. CDR3 in DNA: TGTGCCAGCAGCTTACAGGGCCCAGATACGCAGTATTTT.

The chain has TRBV11-3 and TRBJ1-2; D is uncertain. Germline lookup yields CDR1 SGHNT and CDR2 YENEEA. The V gene lost 3 bases and the J gene lost 2 bases, with 10 bases spanning the gap. The CDR3 covers 14 residues. CDR3 nucleotides: TGTGCCAGCAGCTTGAGGGAACAGAACTATGGCTACACCTTC. The encoded protein is CASSLREQNYGYTF. Full variable domain (rest looked up from reference TRBV11-3 and TRBJ1-2): EAGVVQSPRYKIIEKKQPVAFWCNPISGHNTLYWYLQNLGQGPELLIRYENEEAVDDSQLPKDRFSAERLKGVDSTLKIQPAELGDSAVYLCASSLREQNYGYTFGSGTRLTVV.

This chain connects TRBV13 to TRBJ1-6; D is unresolved. This CDR3 comprises 15 residues. The V end lost 2 bases, the J end lost 9 bases, and 14 bases lay between the germline ends. In germline, CDR1 is PRHDT, CDR2 FYEKMQ (reference sequence). This CDR3 is CASSLKAPAVSPLHF. In DNA, the CDR3 is TGTGCCAGCAGCTTAAAGGCACCGGCGGTTTCACCCCTCCACTTT.

The rearrangement uses TRBV12-3 or TRBV12-4 and TRBJ2-3; no clear D. The V gene lost 4 bases and the J gene lost 0 bases, with 5 bases spanning the gap. CDR3 length: 13 residues. CDR3 amino acids: CASSYLSTDTQYF. Written as DNA, the CDR3 is TGTGCCAGCAGTTATCTTAGCACAGATACGCAGTATTTT.

The sample holds one count of this clone. The chain carries TRBV19 and TRBJ1-5; D is uncertain. V dropped 0 bases and J dropped 3 bases, with 6 bases sitting between them. The germline CDR1 and CDR2 sequences are LNHDA and SQIVND (reference sequence). The CDR3 has 14 residues. The CDR3 DNA follows: TGTGCCAGTAGTATAGATCGGGACAATCAGCCCCAGCATTTT. Protein: CASSIDRDNQPQHF.

The gene calls are TRBV5-1 and TRBJ2-5, with 11 nucleotides matching TRBD2. CDR1 is SGHRS and CDR2 is YFSETQ in the germline V gene. CDR3 size: 15 residues. V shed 4 bases, J shed 3 bases, and the junction held 5 bases outside the gene matches. The CDR3 loop is CASSTGTSGKETQYF. For the CDR3, the DNA is TGCGCCAGCAGCACCGGGACTAGCGGAAAAGAGACCCAGTACTTC. The whole variable domain, filled in from reference TRBV5-1 and TRBJ2-5, reads KAGVTQTPRYLIKTRGQQVTLSCSPISGHRSVSWYQQTPGQGLQFLFEYFSETQRNKGNFPGRFSGRQFSNSRSEMNVSTLELGDSALYLCASSTGTSGKETQYFGPGTRLLVL.

The J gene is TRBJ2-5, the V gene TRBV7-9; TRBD2 agrees at 13 bases. CDR3 length: 18 residues. Germline V gene sequence: CDR1 SEHNR, CDR2 FQNEAQ (reference sequence). With 7 bases clipped from V and 1 base from J, the junction kept 12 bases outside the gene matches. The CDR3 sequence: CASTRTLAGGRGQETQYF. The CDR3 coding sequence is TGTGCCAGCACGAGGACACTAGCGGGAGGGAGGGGCCAAGAGACCCAGTACTTC.

The chain combines TRBV7-9 with TRBJ1-1, with D tentatively TRBD1 (5 bases). V was trimmed by 5 bases and J by 3 bases, leaving 16 bases between them. The germline gives CDR1 SEHNR, CDR2 FQNEAQ (reference sequence). The CDR3 has 15 amino acids. The CDR3 sequence: CASSKPQGFDTEAFF. CDR3 DNA sequence: TGTGCCAGCAGCAAACCCCAGGGATTCGACACTGAAGCTTTCTTT.

The V call is TRBV2, the J call TRBJ1-1; TRBD1 aligns across 7 bases. Per the germline V gene, CDR1 is SNHLY and CDR2 is FYNNEI. V was clipped by 9 bases and J by 7 bases; unmatched bases: 2. This CDR3 comprises 10 residues. CDR3 in amino acids: CASYRGEAFF. CDR3 nucleotides: TGTGCCAGTTACAGGGGTGAAGCTTTCTTT.

This chain joins TRBV6-5 and TRBJ1-5; a weak D match, TRBD1 (6 bases). The CDR3 contains 14 residues. The germline V gene encodes CDR1 MNHEY and CDR2 SVGAGI. V was shortened by 6 bases and J by 2 bases, with 11 bases between the two germline ends. The CDR3 DNA reads TGTGCCAGCAGGGTGGACAGAGGCAATCAGCCCCAGCATTTT. It yields the protein CASRVDRGNQPQHF.

This chain joins TRBV6-5 and TRBJ2-3; 8 bases line up with TRBD1. The CDR3 is 15 amino acids. The germline V gene encodes CDR1 MNHEY and CDR2 SVGAGI. With 6 bases clipped from V and 0 bases from J, the junction kept 5 bases outside the gene matches. Here the CDR3 reads CASSIRGPSTDTQYF. The DNA of the CDR3 is TGTGCCAGCAGCATCAGGGGGCCTAGCACAGATACGCAGTATTTT.

This clone has a handful of counts. This chain joins TRBV4-1 and TRBJ2-5; 10 positions agree with TRBD2. The CDR3 has 17 amino acids. V was pared by 1 base and J by 3 bases, with 8 bases of the junction left unmatched. Germline-derived CDR1 and CDR2 are MGHRA and YSYEKL. CDR3 protein: CASSQGPFLAGEETQYF. CDR3 coding DNA: TGCGCCAGCAGCCAAGGTCCGTTTCTAGCGGGGGAAGAGACCCAGTACTTC.